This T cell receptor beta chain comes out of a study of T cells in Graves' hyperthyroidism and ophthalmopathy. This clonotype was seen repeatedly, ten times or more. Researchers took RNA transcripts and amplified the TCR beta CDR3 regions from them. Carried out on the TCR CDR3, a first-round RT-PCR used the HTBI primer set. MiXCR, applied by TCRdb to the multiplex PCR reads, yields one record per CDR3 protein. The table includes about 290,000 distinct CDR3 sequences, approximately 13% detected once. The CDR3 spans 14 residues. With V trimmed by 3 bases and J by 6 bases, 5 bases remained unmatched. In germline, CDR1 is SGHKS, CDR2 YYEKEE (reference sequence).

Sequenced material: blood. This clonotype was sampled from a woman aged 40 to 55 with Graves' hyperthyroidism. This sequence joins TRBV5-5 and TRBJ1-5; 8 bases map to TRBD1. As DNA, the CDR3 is TGTGCCAGCAGCTGGACAGGGTTCGGTCAGCCCCAGCATTTT. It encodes CASSWTGFGQPQHF.